This is a list of T cell receptor beta chains from one sample in a study of CD4 and CD8 cells across lung adenocarcinoma regions. TCRdb fed the PCR reads into MiXCR, producing one record per CDR3 protein. This sample has about 9,600 distinct CDR3 sequences; about half occur once, and the top ten carry about 19%. Sequenced material: CD4+ T cells from the margin of a lung tumor. These receptors all come from a male donor with lung adenocarcinoma. The CD4 and CD8 labels of this study may be unreliable. Both conserved end residues are trimmed from each CDR3. A D gene is named only where the DNA matches it firmly.

>TRBV30|NA|TRBJ2-1
AWSVSDEQF
>TRBV10-3|NA|TRBJ2-4
GITGNRGKNMQY
>TRBV12-3/TRBV12-4|NA|TRBJ2-3
ASGGLGSSAPDTQY
>TRBV6-5|TRBD1|TRBJ1-2
ASSLRQGGGYT
>TRBV6-1|TRBD1|TRBJ2-7
ASSGGTGSSGEQY
>TRBV4-2|NA|TRBJ2-3
ASSQVGPAMRTDTQY
>TRBV3-1|NA|TRBJ2-1
ASSQDGIAAYNEQF
>TRBV6-5|NA|TRBJ2-1
ASSSQGWNEQF
>TRBV10-3|TRBD2|TRBJ2-3
AISGTSGLSTDTQY
>TRBV6-1|TRBD1|TRBJ2-3
ASSVPGQGVTDIQY
>TRBV6-1|TRBD2|TRBJ2-3
ASGGSGGADTETQY
>TRBV12-3/TRBV12-4|NA|TRBJ2-1
ASKDGRADEQF
>TRBV7-2|TRBD2|TRBJ2-4
AGSGGREHNIQY
>TRBV6-1|TRBD1|TRBJ2-1
ASRKTGSVTEQF
>TRBV4-1|NA|TRBJ1-2
ASSHPGQYGYT
>TRBV6-1|NA|NA
ASSEGGPVKNEQY
>TRBV6-1|TRBD2|TRBJ2-1
ATSGLARNEQF
>TRBV6-1|NA|TRBJ2-4
ASSDWTVLAKNIQY
>TRBV27|TRBD2|TRBJ2-1
ASSRLAGTYNEQF
>TRBV6-1|NA|TRBJ2-6
ASQDNSLSGANVLT
>TRBV6-1|NA|TRBJ2-3
ASSDPDTQY
>TRBV6-5|TRBD2|TRBJ2-5
ASSSTGGAGGRGTETQY
>TRBV6-1|NA|TRBJ2-5
ASSEAGCRHKETQY
>TRBV6-1|TRBD2|TRBJ2-5
ASSESGMAGETQY
>TRBV6-1|NA|TRBJ1-4
ASSDSTNEKLF
>TRBV27|TRBD2|TRBJ2-2
ASRTEAGVDTGELF
>TRBV7-6|NA|TRBJ2-5
ASSSEEGGRGY
>TRBV6-1|TRBD1|TRBJ2-3
ASKRQGATFTTDTQY
>TRBV6-1|NA|TRBJ2-1
ASSEGTSDEQF
>TRBV6-5|NA|TRBJ2-1
ASSYSSHNEQF
>TRBV6-1|TRBD2|TRBJ2-4
ASSVAWTSGSMGDEQY
>TRBV5-1|NA|TRBJ2-2
ASSFMETGELF
>TRBV6-1|NA|TRBJ2-3
ASSEGTPGDTQY
>TRBV27|NA|TRBJ2-1
ASSPLTPYNEQF
>TRBV5-4|TRBD1|NA
ASSPGQGAYKVDEQY
>TRBV4-1|TRBD1|TRBJ2-1
ASSQGQGRGAHNEQF
>TRBV7-2|NA|TRBJ2-1
ASSLGRGRAHEQF
>TRBV6-1|NA|NA
ATNPGLFYEQY
>TRBV6-1|NA|TRBJ2-3
GRGDGGGGPETQY
>TRBV6-4|NA|TRBJ1-1
ASSPGTENTEAF
>TRBV6-5|NA|TRBJ2-2
ASSYTTGRGELF
>TRBV24-1|NA|TRBJ2-1
ATGGTSNNEQF
>TRBV10-3|NA|TRBJ2-3
AISVHWAKDMQY
>TRBV12-3/TRBV12-4|NA|NA
ASSLAAFSYEQY
>TRBV6-1|NA|TRBJ2-4
ASSLAKNIQY
>TRBV6-5|NA|TRBJ1-1
ASSFLDRNTEAF
>TRBV4-1|NA|TRBJ2-5
ASSQDPTNEEQY